This TCR beta chain comes out of a study of CD39 and CD103 CD8 tumor-infiltrating T cells. J was trimmed by 5 bases and V by 4 bases; bases with no gene match: 5. CDR3 length equals 14 residues. CDR1 is SNHLY and CDR2 is FYNNEI in the germline V gene. Measured with immunoSEQ multiplex PCR; TCRdb has only the in-frame clones, and not every one. This sample yields about 1,800 clones, of which approximately 73% are seen a single time; 30% to 45% belongs to the top ten. The specimen was CD39- CD103- CD8+ T cells sorted from the tumor. Subset of the sample: CD103-CD39- double-negative CD45RA- CD8 T cells. The clonotype originates from a human donor with head and neck squamous cell carcinoma. V and J are TRBV2 and TRBJ2-1, with 7 bases that match TRBD2. The CDR3 sequence: CASSGTRTNNEQFF. CDR3 DNA: TGTGCCAGCAGTGGGACTAGAACGAACAATGAGCAGTTCTTC.